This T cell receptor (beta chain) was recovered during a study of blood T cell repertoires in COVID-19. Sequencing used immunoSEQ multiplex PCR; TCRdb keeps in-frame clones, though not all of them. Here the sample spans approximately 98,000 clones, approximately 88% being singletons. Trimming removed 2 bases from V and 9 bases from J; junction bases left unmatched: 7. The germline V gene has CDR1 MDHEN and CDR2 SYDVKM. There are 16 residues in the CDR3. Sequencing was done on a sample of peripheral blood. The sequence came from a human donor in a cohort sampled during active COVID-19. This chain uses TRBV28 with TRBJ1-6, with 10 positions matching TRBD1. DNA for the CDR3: TGTGCCAGCAGTTTAGCCGGGACAGGGGCGGTTTCACCCCTCCACTTT. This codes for CASSLAGTGAVSPLHF.